This passage covers 22 T cell receptor beta chains from one sample sequenced in a study of T cells after posttransplantation cyclophosphamide. The assay was immunoSEQ multiplex PCR, and TCRdb's table has in-frame clones only and misses some. Here the sample spans 11,000 to 15,000 clones, around 74% being singletons. Specimen: memory CD4+ T cells sorted from PBMCs. The origin of the receptors is a man over 45.

This chain joins TRBV2 and TRBJ2-5, with 9 bases lining up with TRBD2. The germline V gene has CDR1 SNHLY and CDR2 FYNNEI. The CDR3 loop spans 16 amino acids. The J segment lost 4 bases and the V segment lost 4 bases, leaving 10 bases of the junction unmatched. CDR3 nucleotide sequence: TGTGCCAGCAGTGGTGCTAGCGGGATCTGGATAGAGACCCAGTACTTC. The encoded protein is CASSGASGIWIETQYF. The complete variable domain, with remaining parts taken from reference TRBV2 and TRBJ2-5, reads EPEVTQTPSHQVTQMGQEVILRCVPISNHLYFYWYRQILGQKVEFLVSFYNNEISEKSEIFDDQFSVERPDGSNFTLKIRSTKLEDSAMYFCASSGASGIWIETQYFGPGTRLLVL.

This clone was seen only a few times. V gene TRBV30 combines with J gene TRBJ1-2; D is unclear. This CDR3 is built from 13 residues. Germline loops: CDR1 GTSNPN, CDR2 SVGIG (reference sequence). V lost 3 bases and J 0 bases, leaving 8 bases between the germline ends. In nucleotides, the CDR3 is TGTGCCTGGAGCAGGAAAGCTAACTATGGCTACACCTTC. Translating gives CAWSRKANYGYTF.

The chain joins TRBV18 to TRBJ1-4, with D maybe TRBD1 (6 bases). V was clipped by 3 bases and J by 8 bases, with 13 bases between them. CDR1 and CDR2 from the germline V gene are KGHSH and LQKENI. The CDR3 loop spans 14 amino acids. The CDR3 nucleotides read TGTGCCAGCTCACCCCCAGGGGATTCCGAAAAACTGTTTTTT. Amino acids: CASSPPGDSEKLFF.

The J gene is TRBJ1-4, the V gene TRBV11-2; tentatively, D is TRBD1 (6 bases). The CDR3 has 14 amino acids. Per the germline V gene, CDR1 is SGHAT and CDR2 is FQNNGV. Trimming took 4 bases from V and 6 from J, leaving 12 bases between them. The CDR3 reads CASSYRVGDEKLFF. The DNA for the CDR3 is TGTGCCAGCAGCTACAGGGTGGGAGATGAAAAACTGTTTTTT. The full variable domain, rest sourced from reference TRBV11-2 and TRBJ1-4, is EAGVAQSPRYKIIEKRQSVAFWCNPISGHATLYWYQQILGQGPKLLIQFQNNGVVDDSQLPKDRFSAERLKGVDSTLKIQPAKLEDSAVYLCASSYRVGDEKLFFGSGTQLSVL.

The chain employs TRBV19 and TRBJ2-2; D is perhaps TRBD1 (6 bases). Germline loops: CDR1 LNHDA, CDR2 SQIVND (reference sequence). This CDR3 comprises 15 residues. Trimming stripped 6 bases from V and 8 bases from J, with 19 bases between. The chain's CDR3 is CASSTTDRSGGELFF. The CDR3 coding sequence is TGTGCCAGTAGCACCACCGACAGGTCCGGAGGGGAGCTGTTTTTT.

The chain is built from TRBV2 and TRBJ1-1; D unclear. Trimming removed 7 bases at V and 10 bases at J, with 16 bases between. The CDR3 is 12 residues long. Per the germline V gene, CDR1 is SNHLY and CDR2 is FYNNEI. The CDR3 nucleotides read TGTGCCAGCATCCCCGATCGGGGTGTAGCTTTCTTT. This translates into CASIPDRGVAFF.

The chain employs TRBV11-3 and TRBJ2-5; 7 bases are a match to TRBD2. V shed 5 bases, J shed 3 bases, and the junction held 9 bases outside the gene matches. Germline CDR1 and CDR2: SGHNT and YENEEA. The CDR3 contains 15 residues. The CDR3 is CASSPQRGTEETQYF. DNA of the CDR3: TGTGCCAGCAGCCCACAGCGGGGCACGGAAGAGACCCAGTACTTC.

V is TRBV5-1 and J is TRBJ1-5, with TRBD1 matching 8 bases. Trimming removed 4 bases from V and 2 bases from J; junction bases left unmatched: 8. CDR1 is SGHRS, CDR2 YFSETQ, per germline. The CDR3 extends over 16 amino acids. The CDR3 region is CASSEGQGGGNQPQHF. The CDR3 bases are TGCGCCAGCAGCGAAGGACAGGGAGGGGGCAATCAGCCCCAGCATTTT.

This clone turned up a few times. The V call is TRBV2, the J call TRBJ2-5; D call uncertain. The J call may be wrong; the DNA end is better matched by TRBJ2-7. The germline V gene encodes CDR1 SNHLY and CDR2 FYNNEI. The CDR3 is 11 amino acids. CDR3 residues: CASSSANEQYF. In DNA form, the CDR3 reads TGTGCCAGCAGTTCCGCCAACGAGCAGTACTTC.

The genes are TRBV7-2 and TRBJ1-6; possibly TRBD1 for D (6 bases). The CDR3 runs to 19 residues. Germline V CDR1 and CDR2: SGHTA, FQGNSA. V shed 2 bases and J shed 2 bases, with 19 bases lying between them. This chain's CDR3 is CASSLLPGQGNAYNSPLHF. CDR3 bases: TGTGCCAGCAGCTTACTACCGGGTCAGGGGAACGCCTATAATTCACCCCTCCACTTT.

This chain joins TRBV29-1 and TRBJ2-5, with 10 bases lining up with TRBD2. From germline, CDR1 is SQVTM and CDR2 ANQGSEA. Losses at the gene ends were 7 bases for V and 1 base for J; bases not matched to a gene: 6. The CDR3 contains 14 residues. As DNA, the CDR3 is TGCAGCGCCGTAGCGGGAGGACTCCAAGAGACCCAGTACTTC. Amino acid sequence: CSAVAGGLQETQYF.

The genes are TRBV2 and TRBJ2-1; D ambiguous. The V end lost 5 bases, the J end lost 4 bases, and 3 bases lay between the germline ends. The CDR3 runs to 11 residues. Germline V gives CDR1 SNHLY, CDR2 FYNNEI. Written as DNA, the CDR3 is TGTGCCAGCAGTCAGTACAATGAGCAGTTCTTC. It translates to CASSQYNEQFF.

The chain recombines TRBV4-2 with TRBJ2-7; TRBD2 agrees at 10 bases. This CDR3 is built from 17 residues. With V trimmed by 1 base and J by 4 bases, 10 bases remained unmatched. The germline V gene has CDR1 LGHNA and CDR2 YNFKEQ. CDR3 in amino acids: CASSQVIAGGLLYEQYF. CDR3 bases: TGTGCCAGCAGCCAAGTCATAGCGGGGGGCCTCCTATACGAGCAGTACTTC.

The rearrangement links TRBV10-3 to TRBJ2-7, with 7 bases that match TRBD2. With V trimmed by 0 bases and J by 2 bases, 7 bases remained unmatched. The germline gives CDR1 ENHRY, CDR2 SYGVKD. The CDR3 contains 16 residues. The CDR3: CAISESKAGTTYEQYF. The CDR3 DNA is TGTGCCATCAGTGAGTCGAAGGCGGGGACTACCTACGAGCAGTACTTC.

This clone appeared once. The rearrangement links TRBV2 to TRBJ2-2; tentatively, D is TRBD2 (6 bases). Germline-derived CDR1 and CDR2 are SNHLY and FYNNEI. The V end lost 7 bases, the J end lost 4 bases, and 10 bases lay between the germline ends. The CDR3 covers 13 residues. The CDR3 region is CASTEGSTGELFF. The CDR3 DNA sequence: TGTGCCAGCACGGAGGGGAGCACCGGGGAGCTGTTTTTT.

Regarding this clone: This likely comes from a read error, as the CDR3 has no conserved phenylalanine or tryptophan at its end. V and J are TRBV5-1 and TRBJ1-1; 10 bases are shared with TRBD1. CDR1 SGHRS and CDR2 YFSETQ come from the germline V gene. V shed 7 bases, J shed 5 bases, and the junction held 8 bases outside the gene matches. This CDR3 is 14 amino acids long. The CDR3 loop is CASSRDRGGTEAFL. CDR3 coding DNA: TGCGCCAGCTCCCGGGACAGGGGTGGGACTGAAGCTTTCCTT.

The table lists this clone with a count of one. This rearrangement joins TRBV7-2 to TRBJ1-1; D is unresolved. CDR1 is SGHTA, CDR2 FQGNSA, per germline. This CDR3 has 14 residues. The ends were cut back, 5 bases at V and 1 base at J, with 11 bases in the middle. This CDR3 is CASSPRGRNTEAFF. CDR3 nucleotide sequence: TGTGCCAGCAGCCCCCGTGGGAGGAACACTGAAGCTTTCTTT.

This clone was observed a few times. The gene calls are TRBV19 and TRBJ1-4; TRBD1 aligns across 9 bases. V was clipped by 10 bases and J by 8 bases; unmatched bases: 11. CDR3 length: 14 residues. In germline, CDR1 is LNHDA, CDR2 SQIVND (reference sequence). As DNA, the CDR3 is TGTGCCACCGGACATTGGACAGGGGTAGAAAAACTGTTTTTT. This sequence encodes CATGHWTGVEKLFF.

This clone appeared a few times. The rearrangement links TRBV5-5 to TRBJ2-7; 8 positions match TRBD1. Germline V CDR1 and CDR2: SGHKS, YYEKEE (reference sequence). CDR3 size: 15 residues. V was pared by 0 bases and J by 2 bases, with 4 bases of the junction left unmatched. This chain's CDR3 is CASSLGQGRTYEQYF. The CDR3 nucleotides are TGTGCCAGCAGCTTGGGACAGGGGAGGACCTACGAGCAGTACTTC. Using reference TRBV5-5 and TRBJ2-7 for the parts outside the CDR3, the full variable domain is DAGVTQSPTHLIKTRGQQVTLRCSPISGHKSVSWYQQVLGQGPQFIFQYYEKEERGRGNFPDRFSARQFPNYSSELNVNALLLGDSALYLCASSLGQGRTYEQYFGPGTRLTVT.

The chain employs TRBV29-1 and TRBJ2-5; 8 bases match TRBD1. Losses at the gene ends were 5 bases for V and 2 bases for J; bases not matched to a gene: 7. Germline V gene data show CDR1 as SQVTM and CDR2 as ANQGSEA. This CDR3 contains 14 residues. The CDR3 DNA reads as TGCAGCGTTCAGCGGACAGGGAGTCAAGAGACCCAGTACTTC. Translation: CSVQRTGSQETQYF.

The chain links TRBV2 to TRBJ2-1, with D perhaps TRBD2 (6 bases). This CDR3 has 13 amino acids. V was trimmed by 7 bases and J by 2 bases, leaving 9 bases between them. The germline V gene has CDR1 SNHLY and CDR2 FYNNEI. The CDR3 spells CASIRETYNEQFF. The CDR3 bases are TGTGCCAGCATACGGGAGACCTACAATGAGCAGTTCTTC.

The chain joins TRBV5-1 to TRBJ2-5; TRBD2 matches at 10 bases. Trimming removed 4 bases from V and 5 bases from J; junction bases left unmatched: 8. Per the germline V gene, CDR1 is SGHRS and CDR2 is YFSETQ. This CDR3 has 15 amino acids. CDR3 protein: CASSASGSRPETQYF. In DNA form, the CDR3 reads TGCGCCAGCAGCGCTAGCGGGAGCCGGCCTGAGACCCAGTACTTC.